The 15 T cell receptor beta chains below were found in one sample sequenced in a study of tumor-infiltrating lymphocytes in primary liver carcinoma. From roughly 0.5 ug total RNA, TCR beta cDNA was generated with a primer in the constant region. ARM-PCR was slightly modified, and three nested multiplex PCR rounds with it gave rise to the TCR beta libraries. The first two PCR rounds, roughly 9 cycles each, used TRBV1-TRBV30 forward primers and a C-beta reverse primer. TCRdb re-called the multiplex PCR reads through MiXCR, storing one row per CDR3 protein. The sample shows under 50,000 distinct CDR3 sequences, around 64% of them seen only once. Bulk tissue was left unsorted, and RNA and DNA were co-extracted from 20-30 mg of it. Sequencing was carried out using liver tumor tissue from sampling region 5. Subset specified: tumor region T5, tumor centre. Receptors originate from a man aged 40-49 years with primary liver carcinoma and hepatitis B virus infection.

Turning to this clonotype: At one boundary the junction diverges from the germline segment, which might be a read error. The chain carries TRBV7-9 and TRBJ2-6; D may be TRBD1 or TRBD2 (5 bases each). Germline V gene lookup returns CDR1 SEHNR and CDR2 FQNEAQ (reference sequence). This CDR3 is 15 amino acids long. CDR3 sequence: CASIGEDSGANVPTF. DNA of the CDR3: TGTGCCAGCATCGGGGAAGACTCTGGGGCCAACGTCCCGACTTTC.

Notes on this clonotype: This may stem from a read error, because a much larger clone lies one nucleotide away. J is TRBJ2-3 and V is TRBV21-1. TRBV21-1 constitutes a pseudogene. The CDR3 runs 14 residues. The CDR3 reads CASSPVLLTDTQYF. The DNA of the CDR3 is TGTGCCAGCAGCCCAGTACTGCTCACAGATACGCAGTATTTT.

This clonotype was detected only once. One end of the junction fails to match germline, which may point to a read error. The genes are TRBV11-2 and TRBJ2-7; a possible D gene is TRBD2 (6 bases). Germline V CDR1 and CDR2: SGHAT, FQNNGV. CDR3 length: 12 amino acids. CDR3 sequence: CASSPGGSEQYF. The CDR3 bases are TGTGCCAGCAGCCCCGGGGGAAGCGAGCAATACTTC. The variable domain in full, with the rest retrieved from reference TRBV11-2 and TRBJ2-7, is EAGVAQSPRYKIIEKRQSVAFWCNPISGHATLYWYQQILGQGPKLLIQFQNNGVVDDSQLPKDRFSAERLKGVDSTLKIQPAKLEDSAVYLCASSPGGSEQYFGPGTRLTVT.

The chain employs TRBV11-2 and TRBJ2-2; D remains ambiguous. CDR1 and CDR2 from the germline V gene are SGHAT and FQNNGV. This CDR3 is 11 amino acids long. V was clipped by 5 bases and J by 11 bases, with 9 bases between them. The CDR3 here is CASSTNTELFF. CDR3 sequence (DNA): TGTGCCAGCAGCACAAACACCGAGCTGTTTTTT.

The chain combines TRBV7-9 with TRBJ2-3, with 9 nucleotides matching TRBD1. With 7 bases clipped from V and 2 bases from J, the junction kept 10 bases outside the gene matches. CDR1 is SEHNR, CDR2 FQNEAQ, per germline (reference sequence). CDR3 length: 16 residues. CDR3 in amino acids: CASNTGQGPHTDTQYF. DNA for the CDR3: TGTGCCAGCAACACCGGACAGGGGCCACACACAGATACGCAGTATTTT.

As concerns this clonotype: The junction differs from germline at one of its ends, possibly a read error. CDR3 in amino acids: CSVERTVGNEQFF. CDR3 DNA: TGCAGTGTTGAAAGGACGGTGGGGAATGAGCAGTTCTTC. This sequence joins TRBV29-1 and TRBJ2-1; D ambiguous. Germline V gives CDR1 SQVTM, CDR2 ANQGSEA. CDR3 length equals 13 residues.

Details on this clonotype: Here the CDR3 omits its conserved ending phenylalanine or tryptophan, so a read error is the likely source. The DNA is left out, because the CDR3 cannot be placed on it with certainty; the CDR3 is given as TCRdb lists it. The V and J genes are TRBV6-2 or TRBV6-3 and TRBJ2-7; the D segment call TRBD1 is taken from the table without a DNA check. 14 amino acids form the CDR3, both terminal residues included. Germline V lookup: CDR1 MNHEY, CDR2 SVGEGT. CDR3 amino acids: CASSGDRGLNEQHL.

This clonotype has ten or more counts. The gene calls are TRBV18 and TRBJ2-3; 10 nucleotides line up with TRBD1. The CDR3 runs to 16 residues. Germline CDR1 and CDR2: KGHSH and LQKENI. V lost 4 bases to trimming and J lost 0 bases; unmatched junction nucleotides: 4. CDR3 sequence: CASSHRQGASTDTQYF. CDR3 DNA sequence: TGTGCCAGCTCACACCGACAGGGGGCAAGCACAGATACGCAGTATTTT.

Of note for this clonotype: One base away lies a much larger clone, so this may be a sequencing read error. The gene calls are TRBV11-2 and TRBJ1-1; no clear D. CDR3 length: 12 amino acids. CDR1 and CDR2 from the germline V gene are SGHAT and FQNNGV. The CDR3 nucleotides read TGTGCCAGAAGCTCATCGAGGGCTGAAGCTTTCTTT. Its translation is CARSSSRAEAFF.

This clonotype came up a few times. The V gene is TRBV20-1, the J gene TRBJ2-3; unclear D gene. Germline values: CDR1 DFQATT, CDR2 SNEGSKA (reference sequence). The CDR3 totals 13 residues. Trimming pared 6 bases from V and 0 bases from J, leaving 10 bases between. The CDR3 nucleotides read TGCAGTGCCGTACTACCTAGCACAGATACGCAGTATTTT. This encodes CSAVLPSTDTQYF.

This clonotype appeared many times. The V call is TRBV28, the J call TRBJ2-5; 11 bases align to TRBD2. V lost 3 bases, J lost 2 bases, and 8 bases stayed unmatched. The germline CDR1 and CDR2 sequences are MDHEN and SYDVKM. The CDR3 consists of 17 residues. DNA for the CDR3: TGTGCCAGCAGTTTCGGGTTAGCGGGAGGGCCGCAAGAGACCCAGTACTTC. Residues: CASSFGLAGGPQETQYF.

A note on this clonotype: A read error may account for a junction end that differs from germline. The chain recombines TRBV5-1 with TRBJ2-1; a weak D match, TRBD1 (5 bases). The V gene's germline CDR1 is SGHRS and CDR2 YFSETQ. The CDR3 runs 15 residues. The CDR3 region is CTSSPTGAVNNEQFF. The CDR3 DNA sequence: TGCACCAGCAGCCCCACTGGGGCAGTAAACAATGAACAGTTCTTC.

This clonotype was detected ten times or more. This chain connects TRBV12-5 to TRBJ2-3; D possibly corresponds to TRBD2 (6 bases). Trimming left V 0 bases short and J 4 bases short, with 11 bases between. This CDR3 has 15 residues. The V gene's germline CDR1 is LGHNT and CDR2 FRNRAP. As DNA, the CDR3 is TGTGCTAGTGGTTTGGTATCCGGGGGTTCAGATACGCAGTATTTT. It yields the protein CASGLVSGGSDTQYF.

The chain recombines TRBV4-1 with TRBJ2-1, with 8 bases aligning to TRBD2. CDR1 and CDR2 from the germline V gene are MGHRA and YSYEKL. The CDR3 spans 14 residues. The chain's CDR3 is CVSSQAGGYNEQFF. CDR3 sequence (DNA): TGCGTCAGTAGCCAGGCGGGAGGATACAATGAGCAGTTCTTC.

V gene TRBV4-2 combines with J gene TRBJ2-2; no definite D call. The V end lost 1 base, the J end lost 1 base, and 10 bases lay between the germline ends. The germline V gene encodes CDR1 LGHNA and CDR2 YNFKEQ. This CDR3 is 16 amino acids long. The CDR3: CASSQVARENTGELFF. Here the CDR3 DNA reads TGTGCCAGCAGCCAAGTCGCGCGAGAGAACACCGGGGAGCTGTTTTTT.